This TCR beta chain derives from a study of CD8 T cells in Susac syndrome. Points on this clonotype: The antigen remains undetermined.

Findings and caveats of the study: Only a relatively small number of individuals were included in the TCR sequencing and HLA analysis.

Random hexamers served to reverse transcribe roughly 0.5 to 1 ug RNA. One entry per CDR3 protein, called by TCRdb with MiXCR from the immunoSEQ multiplex PCR reads. The table includes about 120,000 distinct CDR3 sequences, nearly 96% detected once. This sequence originates from a human donor with Susac syndrome. The sequencing input was CD4+ T cells from PBMCs.

DNA of the CDR3: TGCAGTGCTACAAGCGAGAACACTGAAGCTTTCTTT. Amino acid sequence: CSATSENTEAFF. The chain uses TRBV20-1 and TRBJ1-1; D gene uncertain. The CDR3 is 12 amino acids. Germline assignment: CDR1 DFQATT and CDR2 SNEGSKA (reference sequence). Trimming cost V 4 bases and J 1 base, with 7 bases left between them.